These 7 T cell receptor beta chains were all obtained from the same sample, sequenced in a study of blood T cells in healthy people across ages (dated by TCRdb to 2015 to 2017). Receptor libraries were prepared by 5' RACE. The sequencer was an Illumina HiSeq 2500. The second PCR ran for about 6 to 12 cycles and used a J-beta primer mix along with a sample-barcoded 5' primer. The raw public reads went through TCRdb reprocessing: fastp at Q25, MiXCR clone calling, in-frame beta chains kept. Each entry is one CDR3 protein sequence, shown with its most common DNA and genes. Across this sample there are about 1.8 million distinct CDR3 sequences, with 49% seen only once. The biggest ten clones account for approximately 2.1% of the sample. Source material: blood. These receptors were taken from a woman between 35 and 50 years old in good health.

The chain uses TRBV27 and TRBJ2-3; 8 bases agree with TRBD2. The V gene's germline CDR1 is MNHEY and CDR2 SMNVEV (reference sequence). CDR3 size: 14 residues. The ends lost 6 bases at V and 4 bases at J; junction bases unmatched: 6. The CDR3 sequence: CASRNGGASDTQYF. CDR3 nucleotide sequence: TGTGCCAGCAGGAACGGGGGGGCCTCAGATACGCAGTATTTT.

This clonotype has only one observation. This rearrangement joins TRBV5-1 to TRBJ1-2; possibly TRBD1 for D (5 bases). The germline gives CDR1 SGHRS, CDR2 YFSETQ. CDR3 length equals 19 residues. V was clipped by 4 bases and J by 5 bases, with 30 bases between them. CDR3 in DNA: TGCGCCAGCAGCCTCGGATGGGACGGTTCCAGAGGGCTGGGTTATGGCTACACCTTC. Its translation: CASSLGWDGSRGLGYGYTF.

The rearrangement uses TRBV4-1 and TRBJ1-4; D is uncertain. The length of the CDR3 is 14 residues. Germline V gene lookup returns CDR1 MGHRA and CDR2 YSYEKL. V lost 4 bases to trimming and J lost 3 bases, with 9 bases between them. The CDR3 DNA sequence: TGCGCCAGCAGCCTAATGGACCCTAATGAAAAACTGTTTTTT. It is translated as CASSLMDPNEKLFF.

This clonotype occurred many times. The V call is TRBV4-1, the J call TRBJ2-6, with unresolved D. Germline loops: CDR1 MGHRA, CDR2 YSYEKL. The CDR3 length is 14 residues. V lost 2 bases to trimming and J lost 0 bases, with 2 bases between them. CDR3 DNA: TGCGCCAGCAGCCAAAACTCTGGGGCCAACGTCCTGACTTTC. Encoded protein: CASSQNSGANVLTF.

Concerning this clonotype: The CDR3 end shows no conserved phenylalanine or tryptophan, and so a read error is likely. The chain is built from TRBV11-2 and TRBJ2-1; TRBD2 might be the D (6 bases). The V and J ends lost 5 bases and 1 base respectively, with 18 bases between them. Per the germline V gene, CDR1 is SGHAT and CDR2 is FQNNGV. The CDR3 sequence is 17 residues long. As DNA, the CDR3 is TGTGCCAGCAGCGTCCAGGCCGCAAGCGGGTCCTACAATGAGCAGTTCTTA. Its protein product is CASSVQAASGSYNEQFL.

J is TRBJ2-7 and V is TRBV4-2, with D maybe TRBD2 (6 bases). The CDR3 is 18 amino acids. V was pared by 0 bases and J by 1 base, with 19 bases between. In germline, CDR1 is LGHNA, CDR2 YNFKEQ. The CDR3 protein is CASSQEVGSRGASYEQYF. The DNA of the CDR3 is TGTGCCAGCAGCCAAGAGGTAGGGAGTCGCGGGGCATCCTACGAGCAGTACTTC.

This clonotype was seen just once. The chain recombines TRBV7-8 with TRBJ2-3; the D call may be TRBD1 or TRBD2 (6 bases each). Trimming removed 3 bases at V and 4 bases at J, with 14 bases between. Germline assignment: CDR1 SGHVS and CDR2 FQNEAQ. This CDR3 spans 15 amino acids. The CDR3 loop reads CASSFVGGLADTQYF. In DNA form, the CDR3 reads TGTGCCAGCAGCTTCGTAGGGGGGTTGGCAGATACGCAGTATTTT.